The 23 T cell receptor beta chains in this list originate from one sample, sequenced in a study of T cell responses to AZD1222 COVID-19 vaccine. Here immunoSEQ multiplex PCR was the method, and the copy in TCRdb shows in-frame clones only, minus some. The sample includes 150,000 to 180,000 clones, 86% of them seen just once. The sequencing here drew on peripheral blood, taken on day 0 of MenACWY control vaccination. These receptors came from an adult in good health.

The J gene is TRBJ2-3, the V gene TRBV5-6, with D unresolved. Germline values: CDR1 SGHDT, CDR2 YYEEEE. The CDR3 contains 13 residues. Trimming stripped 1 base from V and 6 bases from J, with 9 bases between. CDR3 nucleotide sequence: TGTGCCAGCAGCTTGTCTGGTTCCGATACGCAGTATTTT. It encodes CASSLSGSDTQYF.

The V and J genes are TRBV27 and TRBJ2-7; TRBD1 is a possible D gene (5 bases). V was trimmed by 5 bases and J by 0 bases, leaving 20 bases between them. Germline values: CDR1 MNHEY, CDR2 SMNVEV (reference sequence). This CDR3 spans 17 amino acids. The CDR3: CASSIRVMYRNSYEQYF. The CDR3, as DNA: TGTGCCAGCAGTATAAGGGTCATGTACAGGAACTCCTACGAGCAGTACTTC.

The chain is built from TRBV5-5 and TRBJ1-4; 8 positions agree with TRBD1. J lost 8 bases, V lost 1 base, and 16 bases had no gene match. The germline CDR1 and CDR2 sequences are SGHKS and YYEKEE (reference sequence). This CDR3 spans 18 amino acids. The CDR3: CASSLKGFRGTGGEKLFF. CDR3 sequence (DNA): TGTGCCAGCAGCTTGAAGGGATTCCGGGGAACAGGGGGAGAAAAACTGTTTTTT.

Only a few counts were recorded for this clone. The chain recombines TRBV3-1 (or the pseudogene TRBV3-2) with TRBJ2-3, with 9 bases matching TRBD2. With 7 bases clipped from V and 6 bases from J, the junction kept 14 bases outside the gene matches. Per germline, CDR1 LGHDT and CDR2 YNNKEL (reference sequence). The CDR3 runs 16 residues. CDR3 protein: CASKGPGLAKRDTQYF. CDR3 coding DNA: TGTGCCAGCAAAGGACCCGGACTAGCGAAGAGGGATACGCAGTATTTT.

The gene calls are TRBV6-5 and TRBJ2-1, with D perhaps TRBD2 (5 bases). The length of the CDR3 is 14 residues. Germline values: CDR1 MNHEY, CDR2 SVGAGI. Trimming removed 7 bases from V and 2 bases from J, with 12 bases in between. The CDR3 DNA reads TGTGCCAGCATGGATTGGGGAGCCTACAATGAGCAGTTCTTC. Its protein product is CASMDWGAYNEQFF.

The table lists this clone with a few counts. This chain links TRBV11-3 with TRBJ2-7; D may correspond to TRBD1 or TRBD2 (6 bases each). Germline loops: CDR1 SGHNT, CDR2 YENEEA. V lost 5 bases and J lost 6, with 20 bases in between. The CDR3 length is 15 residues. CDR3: CASSQRGLVFGEQYF. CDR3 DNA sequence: TGTGCCAGCAGCCAACGGGGGCTGGTATTCGGCGAGCAGTACTTC.

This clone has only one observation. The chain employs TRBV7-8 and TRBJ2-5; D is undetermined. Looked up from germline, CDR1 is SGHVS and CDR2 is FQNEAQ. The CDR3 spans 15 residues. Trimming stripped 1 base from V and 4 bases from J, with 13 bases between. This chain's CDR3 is CASSLDLAERETQYF. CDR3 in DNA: TGTGCCAGCAGCTTAGACCTCGCTGAGCGAGAGACCCAGTACTTC. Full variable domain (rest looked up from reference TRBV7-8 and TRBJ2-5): GAGVSQSPRYKVAKRGQDVALRCDPISGHVSLFWYQQALGQGPEFLTYFQNEAQLDKSGLPSDRFFAERPEGSVSTLKIQRTQQEDSAVYLCASSLDLAERETQYFGPGTRLLVL.

CDR3 nucleotide sequence: TGTGCCAGCAGCTTAAAGGGCGGAGCCTACGAGCAGTACTTC. Residues: CASSLKGGAYEQYF. V gene TRBV7-3 combines with J gene TRBJ2-7; no firm D call. Germline loops: CDR1 SGHTA, CDR2 FQGTGA. CDR3 size: 14 residues. V lost 1 base to trimming and J lost 2 bases, with 9 bases between them.

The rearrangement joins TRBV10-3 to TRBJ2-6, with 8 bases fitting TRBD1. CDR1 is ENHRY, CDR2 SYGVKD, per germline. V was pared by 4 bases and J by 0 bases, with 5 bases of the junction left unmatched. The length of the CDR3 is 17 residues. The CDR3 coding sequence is TGTGCCATCAGTGGGGGGACAGGTTTCTCTGGGGCCAACGTCCTGACTTTC. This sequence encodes CAISGGTGFSGANVLTF.

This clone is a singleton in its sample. The CDR3 region has the DNA TGCGCCAGCAGCCTAGCGGGGGGTGGGGCAGATACGCAGTATTTT. Translating it yields CASSLAGGGADTQYF. The chain joins TRBV4-1 to TRBJ2-3; 10 bases align to TRBD2. Germline CDR1 is MGHRA and CDR2 is YSYEKL. V lost 4 bases, J lost 4 bases, and 5 bases stayed unmatched. The CDR3 contains 15 residues.

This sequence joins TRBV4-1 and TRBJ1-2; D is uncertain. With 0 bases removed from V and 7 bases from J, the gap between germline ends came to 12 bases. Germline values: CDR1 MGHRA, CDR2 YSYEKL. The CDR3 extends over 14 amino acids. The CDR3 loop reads CASSQDAHPLGYTF. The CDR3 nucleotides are TGCGCCAGCAGCCAAGATGCACACCCGCTTGGCTACACCTTC.

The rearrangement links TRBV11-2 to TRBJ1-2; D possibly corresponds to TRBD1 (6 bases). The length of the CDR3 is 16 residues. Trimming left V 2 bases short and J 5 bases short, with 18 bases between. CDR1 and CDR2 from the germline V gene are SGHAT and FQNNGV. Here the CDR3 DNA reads TGTGCCAGCAGCTTAAAAGTTGGGACATTTGCGTATGGCTACACCTTC. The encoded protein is CASSLKVGTFAYGYTF.

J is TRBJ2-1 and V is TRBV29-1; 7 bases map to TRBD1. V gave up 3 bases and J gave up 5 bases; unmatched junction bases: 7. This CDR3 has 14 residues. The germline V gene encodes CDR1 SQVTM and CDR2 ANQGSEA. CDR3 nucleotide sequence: TGCAGCGTTGATCGGACAGGAATCCACAATGAGCAGTTCTTC. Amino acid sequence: CSVDRTGIHNEQFF.

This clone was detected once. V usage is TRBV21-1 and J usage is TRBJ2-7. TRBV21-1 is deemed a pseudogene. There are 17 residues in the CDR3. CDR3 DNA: TGTGCCAGCAGCAAAAGAAGGGACGCCCAGGAAGTTTACGAGCAGTACGTC. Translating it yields CASSKRRDAQEVYEQYV.

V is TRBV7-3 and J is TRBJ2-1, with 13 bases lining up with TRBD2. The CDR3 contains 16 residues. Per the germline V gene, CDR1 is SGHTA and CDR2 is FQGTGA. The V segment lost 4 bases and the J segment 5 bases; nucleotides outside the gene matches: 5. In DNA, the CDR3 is TGTGCCAGCAGCTACACTAGCGGGAGGGGCCACAATGAGCAGTTCTTC. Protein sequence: CASSYTSGRGHNEQFF.

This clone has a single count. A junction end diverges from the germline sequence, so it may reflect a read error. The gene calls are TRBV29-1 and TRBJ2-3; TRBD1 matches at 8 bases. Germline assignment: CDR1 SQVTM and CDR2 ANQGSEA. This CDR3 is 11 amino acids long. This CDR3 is CSAEQGGTQYF. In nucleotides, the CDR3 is TGCAGCGCTGAACAGGGGGGTACGCAGTATTTT.

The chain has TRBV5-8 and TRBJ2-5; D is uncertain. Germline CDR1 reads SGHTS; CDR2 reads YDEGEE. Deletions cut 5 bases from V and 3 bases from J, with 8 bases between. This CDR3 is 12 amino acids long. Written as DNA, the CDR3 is TGTGCCAGCAGTATCTTGGAAGAGACCCAGTACTTC. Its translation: CASSILEETQYF.

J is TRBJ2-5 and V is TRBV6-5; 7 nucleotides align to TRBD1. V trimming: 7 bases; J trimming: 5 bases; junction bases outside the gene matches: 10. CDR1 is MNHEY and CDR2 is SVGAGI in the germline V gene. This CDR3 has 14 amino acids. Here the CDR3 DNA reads TGTGCCAGCACTACCATCGACAGGGTGGAGACCCAGTACTTC. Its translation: CASTTIDRVETQYF.

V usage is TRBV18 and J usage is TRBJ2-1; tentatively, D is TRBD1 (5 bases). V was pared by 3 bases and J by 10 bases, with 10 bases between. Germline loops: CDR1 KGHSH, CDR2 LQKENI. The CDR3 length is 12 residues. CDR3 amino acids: CASSPSTVEQFF. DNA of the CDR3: TGTGCCAGCTCACCGTCGACAGTGGAGCAGTTCTTC.

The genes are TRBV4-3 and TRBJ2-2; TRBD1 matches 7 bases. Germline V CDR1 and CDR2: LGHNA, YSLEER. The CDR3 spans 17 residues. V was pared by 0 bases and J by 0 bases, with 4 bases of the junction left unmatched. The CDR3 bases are TGCGCCAGCAGCCAAGACCATACAGGGGCGAACACCGGGGAGCTGTTTTTT. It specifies CASSQDHTGANTGELFF.

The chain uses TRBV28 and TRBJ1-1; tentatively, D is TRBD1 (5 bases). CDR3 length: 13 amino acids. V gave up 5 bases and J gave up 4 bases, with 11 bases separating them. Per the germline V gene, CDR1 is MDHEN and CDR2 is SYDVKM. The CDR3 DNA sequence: TGTGCCAGCAGTACACATGGGGGCACTGAAGCTTTCTTT. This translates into CASSTHGGTEAFF.

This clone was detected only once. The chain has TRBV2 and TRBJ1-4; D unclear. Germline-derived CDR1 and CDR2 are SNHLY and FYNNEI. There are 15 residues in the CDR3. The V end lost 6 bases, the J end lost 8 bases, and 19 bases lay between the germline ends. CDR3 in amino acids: CASSSVRTAQEKLFF. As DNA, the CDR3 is TGTGCCAGCAGCTCCGTCCGGACCGCCCAAGAAAAACTGTTTTTT.

CDR3: CASSPDRATEAFF. For the CDR3, the DNA is TGTGCCAGCAGCCCCGACAGGGCCACTGAAGCTTTCTTT. The V call is TRBV5-4, the J call TRBJ1-1; 7 bases line up with TRBD1. CDR3 length: 13 residues. Germline V lookup: CDR1 SGHNT, CDR2 YYREEE (reference sequence). Germline trimming cut 4 bases from V and 4 bases from J; bases unmatched to any gene: 4.